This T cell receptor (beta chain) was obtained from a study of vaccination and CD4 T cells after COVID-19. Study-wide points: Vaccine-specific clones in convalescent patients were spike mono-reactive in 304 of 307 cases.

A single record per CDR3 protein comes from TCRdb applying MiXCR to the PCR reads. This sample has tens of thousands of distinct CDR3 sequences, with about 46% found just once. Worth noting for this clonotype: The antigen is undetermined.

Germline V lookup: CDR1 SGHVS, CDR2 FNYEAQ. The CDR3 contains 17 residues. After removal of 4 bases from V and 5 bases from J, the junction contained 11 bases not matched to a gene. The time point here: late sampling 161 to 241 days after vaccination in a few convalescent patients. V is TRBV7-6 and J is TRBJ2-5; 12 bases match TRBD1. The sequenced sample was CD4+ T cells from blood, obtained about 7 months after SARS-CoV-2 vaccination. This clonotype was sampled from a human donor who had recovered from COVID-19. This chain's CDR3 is CASSSIRDRGQRETQYF. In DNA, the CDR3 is TGTGCCAGCAGCTCCATCCGGGACAGGGGGCAAAGGGAGACCCAGTACTTC.